These 10 T cell receptor beta chains came from one sample sequenced in a study of blood T cell repertoires in COVID-19. TCRdb's table, derived via immunoSEQ multiplex PCR, lists solely in-frame clones and lacks some. The table records around 370,000 clones, around 91% of them present only once. The sample was peripheral blood. These receptors all come from a woman aged 18-29 years who had recovered from COVID-19.

The rearrangement uses TRBV9 and TRBJ2-4; 7 bases align to TRBD1. The CDR3 is 15 amino acids. Losses at the gene ends were 0 bases for V and 3 bases for J; bases not matched to a gene: 3. CDR1 SGDLS and CDR2 YYNGEE come from the germline V gene. CDR3 in DNA: TGTGCCAGCAGCGTAGACAGGGGAAACAAAAACATTCAGTACTTC. As protein: CASSVDRGNKNIQYF.

J is TRBJ2-2 and V is TRBV27, with 9 bases matching TRBD2. V was clipped by 3 bases and J by 5 bases; unmatched bases: 4. The CDR3 has 15 amino acids. Per the germline V gene, CDR1 is MNHEY and CDR2 is SMNVEV (reference sequence). The CDR3 coding sequence is TGTGCCAGCAGTTTTAGTCTAGCGGGAACCGGGGAGCTGTTTTTT. Amino acids: CASSFSLAGTGELFF.

The V gene is TRBV6-5, the J gene TRBJ1-1, with D unclear. The CDR3 extends over 15 amino acids. The germline CDR1 and CDR2 sequences are MNHEY and SVGAGI. The ends were cut back, 0 bases at V and 4 bases at J, with 12 bases in the middle. CDR3 sequence (DNA): TGTGCCAGCAGTTACTCGAGGCGGGGTATCACTGAAGCTTTCTTT. Protein product: CASSYSRRGITEAFF.

The CDR3: CASSETLKKYNNEQFF. DNA of the CDR3: TGTGCCAGCAGCGAAACACTAAAGAAGTACAACAATGAGCAGTTCTTC. The J gene is TRBJ2-1, the V gene TRBV11-2, with unresolved D. This CDR3 spans 16 amino acids. V lost 5 bases to trimming and J lost 5 bases, with 19 bases between them. The germline gives CDR1 SGHAT, CDR2 FQNNGV.

This clone has a single count. This sequence joins TRBV2 and TRBJ2-7, with TRBD1 matching over 7 bases. The CDR3 has 13 residues. Trimming removed 7 bases from V and 2 bases from J; junction bases left unmatched: 5. Germline loops: CDR1 SNHLY, CDR2 FYNNEI. The CDR3 here is CASTYGQAYEQYV. The CDR3 bases are TGTGCCAGCACCTACGGACAGGCCTACGAGCAGTACGTC.

CDR3 DNA sequence: TGTGCCAGCAGCCTCGGGGGGGCGGTGGGCACTGAAGCTTTCTTT. Encoded protein: CASSLGGAVGTEAFF. V is TRBV11-3 and J is TRBJ1-1, with D maybe TRBD1 (6 bases). Germline values: CDR1 SGHNT, CDR2 YENEEA. Trimming took 5 bases from V and 4 from J, leaving 17 bases between them. The CDR3 extends over 15 amino acids.

The chain is built from TRBV12-3 or TRBV12-4 and TRBJ2-2; no clear D gene. The germline V and J ends were trimmed by 5 bases and 7 bases, with 8 bases remaining between them. CDR3 length: 12 residues. CDR3: CASSPHIGELFF. The CDR3 region has the DNA TGTGCCAGCAGTCCCCACATCGGGGAGCTGTTTTTT.

The chain links TRBV19 to TRBJ2-6; D not certain. V was trimmed by 7 bases and J by 2 bases, leaving 6 bases between them. The CDR3 contains 13 residues. CDR1 and CDR2 (germline): LNHDA, SQIVND (reference sequence). This chain's CDR3 is CASTQAGANVLTF. The DNA for the CDR3 is TGTGCCAGTACTCAGGCTGGGGCCAACGTCCTGACTTTC.

The J gene is TRBJ2-2, the V gene TRBV7-6; no definite D call. CDR3 length: 14 amino acids. V lost 3 bases and J 5 bases, leaving 10 bases between the germline ends. Per germline, CDR1 SGHVS and CDR2 FNYEAQ. This chain's CDR3 is CASSFLDGTGELFF. CDR3 DNA: TGTGCCAGCAGCTTTTTAGACGGGACCGGGGAGCTGTTTTTT. Drawing the rest from reference TRBV7-6 and TRBJ2-2, the complete variable domain is GAGVSQSPRYKVTKRGQDVALRCDPISGHVSLYWYRQALGQGPEFLTYFNYEAQQDKSGLPNDRFSAERPEGSISTLTIQRTEQRDSAMYRCASSFLDGTGELFFGEGSRLTVL.

The rearrangement joins TRBV15 to TRBJ1-3, with D possibly matching TRBD1 (6 bases). The CDR3 loop spans 18 amino acids. Deletions cut 1 base from V and 0 bases from J, with 16 bases between. The germline V gene has CDR1 LNHNV and CDR2 YYDKDF (reference sequence). The CDR3 region is CATSRGPLTGFSGNTIYF. CDR3 bases: TGTGCCACCAGCAGAGGTCCCCTTACAGGGTTCTCTGGAAACACCATATATTTT.